This TCR beta chain was identified in a study of T-cell memory formation after mild COVID-19. The CDR3 is 12 amino acids. J lost 3 bases, V lost 6 bases, and 4 bases had no gene match. Per the germline V gene, CDR1 is DFQATT and CDR2 is SNEGSKA (reference sequence). TCRdb independently ran MiXCR on the 5' RACE reads; one entry per CDR3 protein. The sample contains 100,000 to 120,000 distinct CDR3 sequences, roughly a sixth of which appear only once. Source material: PBMCs or a T cell subset sorted from them (not recorded which). The clonotype comes from a man in his late teens or twenties who had mild COVID-19 (a few samples of this study predate the infection). Cell type and time point are not known. The chain joins TRBV20-1 to TRBJ2-7, with 8 positions matching TRBD1. The CDR3 loop is CSAGQELYEQYF. In nucleotides, the CDR3 is TGCAGTGCGGGACAGGAACTCTACGAGCAGTACTTC.